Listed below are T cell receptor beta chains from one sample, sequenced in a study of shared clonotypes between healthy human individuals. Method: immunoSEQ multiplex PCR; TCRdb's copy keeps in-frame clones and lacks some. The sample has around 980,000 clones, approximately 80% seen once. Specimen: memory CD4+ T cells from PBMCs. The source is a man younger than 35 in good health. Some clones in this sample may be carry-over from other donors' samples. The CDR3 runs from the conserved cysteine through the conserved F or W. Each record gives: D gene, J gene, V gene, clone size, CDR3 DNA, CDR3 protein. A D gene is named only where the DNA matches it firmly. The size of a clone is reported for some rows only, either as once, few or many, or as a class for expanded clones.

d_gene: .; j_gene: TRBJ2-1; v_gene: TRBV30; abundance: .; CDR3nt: TGTGCCTGGAGCTGGATCAATGAGCAGTTCTTC; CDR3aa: CAWSWINEQFF
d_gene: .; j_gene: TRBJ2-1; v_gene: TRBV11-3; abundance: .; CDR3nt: TGTGCCAGCAGCTTAGGAGACAATGAGCAGTTCTTC; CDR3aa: CASSLGDNEQFF
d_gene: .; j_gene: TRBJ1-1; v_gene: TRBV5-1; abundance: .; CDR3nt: TGCGCCAGCAGCTTGGATCTGGGTTTTCGTTCCGTCACTGAAGCTTTCTTT; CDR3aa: CASSLDLGFRSVTEAFF
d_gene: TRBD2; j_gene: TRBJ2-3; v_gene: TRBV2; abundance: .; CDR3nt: TGTGCCAGCGGACTAGGCGGAGATACGCAGTATTTT; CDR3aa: CASGLGGDTQYF
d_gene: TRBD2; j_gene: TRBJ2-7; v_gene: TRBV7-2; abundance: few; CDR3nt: TGTGCCAGCAGACGGACCGGACTAGAGGCCGACGAGCAGTACTTC; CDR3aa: CASRRTGLEADEQYF
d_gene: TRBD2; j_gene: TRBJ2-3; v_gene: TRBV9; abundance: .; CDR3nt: TGTGCCAGCAGCTTAGGGACTAGCGGGGCTCGCGCAGATACGCAGTATTTT; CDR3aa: CASSLGTSGARADTQYF
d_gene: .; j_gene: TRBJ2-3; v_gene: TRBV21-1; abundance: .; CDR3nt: TGTGCCAGCACCTTAGCTACGCGTTCGGATACGCAGTATTTT; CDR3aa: CASTLATRSDTQYF
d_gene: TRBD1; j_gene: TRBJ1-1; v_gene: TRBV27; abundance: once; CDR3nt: TGTGCCGCCACCCCCTCGGGACAGGAGGTTTCGAACACTGAAGCTTTCTTT; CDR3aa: CAATPSGQEVSNTEAFF
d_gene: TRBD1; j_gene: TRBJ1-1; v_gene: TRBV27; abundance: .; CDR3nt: TGTGCCAGCAGTCGGTTCTCCGGGACAGGGGGCATGAACACTGAAGCTTTCTTT; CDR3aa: CASSRFSGTGGMNTEAFF
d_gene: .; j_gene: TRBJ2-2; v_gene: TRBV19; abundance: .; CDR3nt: TGTGCCAGTAGTGGCCTGGCGAGCACCGGGGAGCTGTTTTTT; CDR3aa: CASSGLASTGELFF
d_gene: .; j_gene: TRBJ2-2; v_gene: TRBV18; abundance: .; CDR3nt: TGTGCCAGCTCACCGGCGTCGGGAGCCCACACCGGGGAGCTGTTTTTT; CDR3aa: CASSPASGAHTGELFF
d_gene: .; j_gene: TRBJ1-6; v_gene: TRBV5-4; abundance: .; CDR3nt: TGTGCCAGCAGCTTAATGAGGTGGGGTAATTCACCCCTCCACTTT; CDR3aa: CASSLMRWGNSPLHF
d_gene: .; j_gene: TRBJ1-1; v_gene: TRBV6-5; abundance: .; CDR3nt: TGTGCCAGCAGTTACGGCAGAAACACTGAAGCTTTCTTT; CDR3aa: CASSYGRNTEAFF
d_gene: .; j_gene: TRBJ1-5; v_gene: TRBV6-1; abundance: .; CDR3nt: TGTGCCAGCAACCTCGGACAGCTCAATCAGCCCCAGCATTTT; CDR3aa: CASNLGQLNQPQHF
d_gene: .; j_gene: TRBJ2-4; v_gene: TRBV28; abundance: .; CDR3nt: TGTGCCAGCAGCCGCAGGGTAGCCAAAAACATTCAGTACTTC; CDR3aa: CASSRRVAKNIQYF
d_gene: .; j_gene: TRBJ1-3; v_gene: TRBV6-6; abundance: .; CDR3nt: TGTGCCAGCAGGGCTTCAGAGGGAAACACCATATATTTT; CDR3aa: CASRASEGNTIYF
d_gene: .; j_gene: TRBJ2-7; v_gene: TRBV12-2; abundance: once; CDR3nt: TGTGCAAGTCGCAGAGACCGGACTAGCGGGCCCTCCTACGAGCAGTACTTC; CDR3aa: CASRRDRTSGPSYEQYF
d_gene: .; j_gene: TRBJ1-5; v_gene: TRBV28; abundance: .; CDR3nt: TGTGCCAGCAGGCTACCGGGGAGGTTCAATCAGCCCCAGCATTTT; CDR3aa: CASRLPGRFNQPQHF
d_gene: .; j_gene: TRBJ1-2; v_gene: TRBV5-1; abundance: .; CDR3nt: TGCGCCAGCAGCTCCTCAGACAGCTATGGCTACACCTTC; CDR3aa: CASSSSDSYGYTF
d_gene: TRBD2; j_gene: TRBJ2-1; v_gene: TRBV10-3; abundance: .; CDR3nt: TGTGCCATCCGGGGGGGCGCGTGGGATTACAATGAGCAGTTCTTC; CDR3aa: CAIRGGAWDYNEQFF
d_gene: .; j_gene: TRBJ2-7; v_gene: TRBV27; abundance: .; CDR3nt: TGTGCCAGCACTATCCCCTACGAGCAGTACTTC; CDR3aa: CASTIPYEQYF
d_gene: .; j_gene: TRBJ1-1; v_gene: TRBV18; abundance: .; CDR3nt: TGTGCCAGCTCACCACCTGGGGCGTTCATGAACACTGAAGCTTTCTTT; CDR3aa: CASSPPGAFMNTEAFF
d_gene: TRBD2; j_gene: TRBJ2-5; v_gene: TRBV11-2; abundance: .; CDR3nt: TGTGCCAGCAGTTTTTTCGGGGGGGTAGTAGAGACCCAGTACTTC; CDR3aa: CASSFFGGVVETQYF
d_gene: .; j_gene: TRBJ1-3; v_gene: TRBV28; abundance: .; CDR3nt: TGTGCCAGCAGTTTACGGCGGAGCTCTGGAAACACCATATATTTT; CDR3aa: CASSLRRSSGNTIYF
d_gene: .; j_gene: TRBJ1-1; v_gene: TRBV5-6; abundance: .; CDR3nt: TGTGCCAGCAGCTTGGTTTTTGGGCAGGGAAACACTGAAGCTTTCTTT; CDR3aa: CASSLVFGQGNTEAFF
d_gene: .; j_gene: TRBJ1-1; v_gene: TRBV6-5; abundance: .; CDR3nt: TGTGCCAGCAGTTATAGGGGCTGGGACACTGAAGCTTTCTTT; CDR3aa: CASSYRGWDTEAFF
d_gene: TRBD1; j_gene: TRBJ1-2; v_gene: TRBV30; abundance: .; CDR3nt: TGTGCCTGGAGTGTAAGGGCAGGGGGCACGGGAGGCTACACCTTC; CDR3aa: CAWSVRAGGTGGYTF
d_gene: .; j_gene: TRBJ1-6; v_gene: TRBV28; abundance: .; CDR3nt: TGTGCCAGCAGTTTAGGGTACCCCCCCCTCCACTTT; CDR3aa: CASSLGYPPLHF
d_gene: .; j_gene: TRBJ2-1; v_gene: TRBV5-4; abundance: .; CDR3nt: TGTGCCAGCAGTCTCGACAGGCAGTCCTACAATGAGCAGTTCTTC; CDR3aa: CASSLDRQSYNEQFF
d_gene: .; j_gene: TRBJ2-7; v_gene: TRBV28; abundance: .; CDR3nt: TGTGCCAGCAGTTTGAGGGGAGGAACCTACGAGCAGTACTTC; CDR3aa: CASSLRGGTYEQYF
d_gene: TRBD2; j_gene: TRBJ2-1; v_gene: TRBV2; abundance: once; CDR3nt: TGTGCCAGCAGCACAGCGGGACTAGGCGGGAATGAGCAGTTCTTC; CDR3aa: CASSTAGLGGNEQFF
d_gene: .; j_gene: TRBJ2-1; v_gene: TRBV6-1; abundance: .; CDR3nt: TGTGCCAGCAGAGCCGACAGGGAGGCAGCGATCTTC; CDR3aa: CASRADREAAIF
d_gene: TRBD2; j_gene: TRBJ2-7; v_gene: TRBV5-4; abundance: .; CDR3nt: TGTGCCAGCAGCCCCGGCGGGAGAAACGAGCAGTACTTC; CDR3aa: CASSPGGRNEQYF
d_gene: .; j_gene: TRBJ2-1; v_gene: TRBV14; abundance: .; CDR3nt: TGTGCCAGCAGCCCGTCTAGTGATGAGCAGTTCTTC; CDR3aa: CASSPSSDEQFF
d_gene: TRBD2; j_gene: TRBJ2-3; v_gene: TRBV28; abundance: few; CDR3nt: TGTGCCAGCAGTCGTCATTCCCTTGGACTAGCGGGAGTCATATCAGATACGCAGTATTTT; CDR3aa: CASSRHSLGLAGVISDTQYF
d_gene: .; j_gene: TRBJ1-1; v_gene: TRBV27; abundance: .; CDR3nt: TGTGCCAGCAGTTTATATGGGGAAAGGGGTTCTGAAGCTTTCTTT; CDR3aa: CASSLYGERGSEAFF
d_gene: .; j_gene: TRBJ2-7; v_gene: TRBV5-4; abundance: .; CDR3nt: TGTGCCAGCAGCTTGTTCGGCACACCCTACGAGCAGTACTTC; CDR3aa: CASSLFGTPYEQYF
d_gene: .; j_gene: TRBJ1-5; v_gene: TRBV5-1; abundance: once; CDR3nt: TGCGCCAGCAGCTTAGACGACAGTCAGCCCCAGCATTTT; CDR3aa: CASSLDDSQPQHF
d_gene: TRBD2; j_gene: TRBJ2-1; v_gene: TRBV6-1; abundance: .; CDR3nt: TGTGCCAGCAGTGGTACGCGGGAGGGCTATGAGCAGTTCTTC; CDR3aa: CASSGTREGYEQFF
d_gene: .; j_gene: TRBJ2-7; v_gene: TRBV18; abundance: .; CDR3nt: TGTGCCAGCTCACCGACGGGCCAACCAACCTCCGAGCAGTACTTC; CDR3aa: CASSPTGQPTSEQYF
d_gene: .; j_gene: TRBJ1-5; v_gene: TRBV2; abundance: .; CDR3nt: TGTGCCAGCAGTGAGGCCGCACGGGACCAGCCCCAGCATTTT; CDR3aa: CASSEAARDQPQHF
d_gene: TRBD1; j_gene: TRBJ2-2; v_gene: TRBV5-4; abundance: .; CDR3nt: TGTGCCAGCAGCTCGGGACAGGGGGACACCGGGGAGCTGTTTTTT; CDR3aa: CASSSGQGDTGELFF